Listed below are T cell receptor beta chains from one sample, sequenced in a study of T cell clonotyping in hematopoietic cell transplantation. Profiling relied on immunoSEQ multiplex PCR, and the TCRdb table lists in-frame clones only, not all of them. The sample lists 5,000 to 6,000 clones, 72% occurring once. Sample: PBMCs, taken 100 days after allogeneic stem cell transplant. The receptors here all came from a female patient aged 45-65 years who had an allogeneic stem cell transplant, so the T cells may come from the graft donor. Some clones in this sample may be carry-over from other donors' samples. Each CDR3 is given with its conserved first and last residue. The D gene is left open where the match is weak. Clone sizes are given selectively: once, few, many, or a class where the clone is expanded.

abundance,v_gene,j_gene,d_gene,CDR3nt,CDR3aa
-,TRBV5-4,TRBJ2-4,-,TGTGCCAGCAGCTTTGGACTGACAAACATTCAGTACTTC,CASSFGLTNIQYF
-,TRBV5-6,TRBJ2-2,-,TGTGCCAGCAGCCGCGGACTAGAAGGGGGCACCGGGGAGCTGTTTTTT,CASSRGLEGGTGELFF
-,TRBV19,TRBJ1-5,-,TGTGCCAGTAATCCAGGGTTTAATCAGCCCCAGCATTTT,CASNPGFNQPQHF
-,TRBV10-3,TRBJ2-5,-,TGTGCCATCAGTGAGGGGGGCCCCTATATGGAGACCCAGTACTTC,CAISEGGPYMETQYF
-,TRBV7-8,TRBJ2-7,TRBD1,TGTGCCAGCAGCTCACAGGGGGTCCCAATACCCTACGAGCAGTACTTC,CASSSQGVPIPYEQYF
-,TRBV19,TRBJ1-5,TRBD1,TGTGCCAGTTCCTACCGGGGGACAGTCGGCGGGAGTAGCAATCAGCCCCAGCATTTT,CASSYRGTVGGSSNQPQHF
once,TRBV7-6,TRBJ1-1,TRBD1,TGTGCCAGCAGCTTAGGGGGACAGGGGCACGGTGGAGCTTTCTTT,CASSLGGQGHGGAFF
-,TRBV5-1,TRBJ2-7,-,TGCGCCAGCAGAGAAACTCCGTCCTACGAGCAGTACTTC,CASRETPSYEQYF
-,TRBV2,TRBJ2-1,-,TGTGCCAGCAGTTACACTAGTCCCGTGCCTACTCACAATGAGCAGTTCTTC,CASSYTSPVPTHNEQFF
-,TRBV5-4,TRBJ2-3,TRBD2,TGTGCCAGCAGCTTGGGGGCGGGAGGGGCGACAGATACGCAGTATTTT,CASSLGAGGATDTQYF
once,TRBV11-1,TRBJ2-7,-,TGTGCCAGCAGCTTAGTTGGCGGTCTGGCAGGGCGAGAGCAGTACTTC,CASSLVGGLAGREQYF
-,TRBV4-2,TRBJ2-3,TRBD2,TGTGCCAGCAGCAAGACTAGCGGCGACACAGATACGCAGTATTTT,CASSKTSGDTDTQYF
-,TRBV27,TRBJ1-5,-,TGTGCCAGCAGTCCCCGGTCGACACCTTATAGCAATCAGCCCCAGCATTTT,CASSPRSTPYSNQPQHF
few,TRBV28,TRBJ2-1,TRBD1,TGTGCCAGCGTAGGGGACAGGGCTTACAATGAGCAGTTCTTC,CASVGDRAYNEQFF
-,TRBV4-1,TRBJ2-3,-,TGCGCCAGCAGCCGGACGGGACCGAGCACAGATACGCAGTATTTT,CASSRTGPSTDTQYF
-,TRBV28,TRBJ2-7,TRBD2,TGTGCCAGCAGTCCGCTGACTAGCGGGAGATACGAGCAGTACTTC,CASSPLTSGRYEQYF
-,TRBV9,TRBJ1-2,-,TGTGCCAGCAGCGTAGTTCAGGGGCATGGCTACACCTTC,CASSVVQGHGYTF
-,TRBV6-5,TRBJ1-4,-,TGTGCCAGCAGTTACCCAAGTATGGAAAAACTGTTTTTT,CASSYPSMEKLFF
-,TRBV7-2,TRBJ2-2,TRBD2,TGTGCCAGCAGCTTAGTCGGGAGGGCAACCGGGGAGCTGTTTTTT,CASSLVGRATGELFF
-,TRBV10-3,TRBJ1-3,-,TGTGCCATTGACGAGGGCACTGGAAACACCATATATTTT,CAIDEGTGNTIYF
-,TRBV29-1,TRBJ1-5,TRBD1,TGCAGCGTTGAAAAGGGGGCGGAACAGCCCCAGCATTTT,CSVEKGAEQPQHF
-,TRBV9,TRBJ1-2,TRBD1,TGTGCCAGCAGCCCCTTCGGCAGGGGGCAAGACTATGGCTACACCTTC,CASSPFGRGQDYGYTF
-,TRBV6-5,TRBJ1-1,-,TGTGCCAGCAGGGAAACCGGGACAGAAGCTTTCTTT,CASRETGTEAFF
-,TRBV5-6,TRBJ1-6,TRBD1,TGTGCCAGCAGCAGAACGGGACAGCCAAATTCACCCCTCCACTTT,CASSRTGQPNSPLHF
-,TRBV4-3,TRBJ1-1,-,TGCGCCAGCAGCCAACCCGGAGGGACTGAAGCTTTCTTT,CASSQPGGTEAFF
-,TRBV4-1,TRBJ2-1,-,TGCGCCAGCAGCCAAGTCATAGACGGCCACAATGAGCAGTTCTTC,CASSQVIDGHNEQFF
few,TRBV4-1,TRBJ2-7,TRBD1,TGCGCCAGCAGCCAAGGGAGTGGACAGGGGATATACGAGCAGTACTTC,CASSQGSGQGIYEQYF
-,TRBV19,TRBJ2-5,TRBD2,TGTGCCAGTAGTATAGCTCCTAGCGGAGAGACCCAGTACTTC,CASSIAPSGETQYF
-,TRBV9,TRBJ1-2,TRBD1,TGTGCCAGCAGCGTAAGGGACAGGCTTAACTATGGCTACACCTTC,CASSVRDRLNYGYTF
-,TRBV30,TRBJ2-7,-,TGTGCCTGGAGTGTAAGTCATGGGCAGTACTTC,CAWSVSHGQYF
-,TRBV2,TRBJ2-5,-,TGTGCCAGCAGTGTGTTAGGCGAGACCCAGTACTTC,CASSVLGETQYF
-,TRBV27,TRBJ2-7,-,TGTGCCAGCAGAGGACTCTCCGGAAGGAACGAGCAGTACTTC,CASRGLSGRNEQYF
-,TRBV19,TRBJ1-2,TRBD1,TGTGCCAGTAGTATAGGAGGGACAGGGAACGGTGGCTACACCTTC,CASSIGGTGNGGYTF
-,TRBV4-3,TRBJ2-1,TRBD2,TGCGCCAGCAGCCAAGAGTTAGGACTAGCTTTCTACAATGAGCAGTTCTTC,CASSQELGLAFYNEQFF
-,TRBV27,TRBJ2-2,TRBD1,TGTGCCAGCAGTTACGGGCAGGGGGCTGGCACCGGGGAGCTGTTTTTT,CASSYGQGAGTGELFF
-,TRBV28,TRBJ2-7,TRBD1,TGTGCCAGCAGTTTTTCCCGGACAGGGCACTACGAGCAGTACTTC,CASSFSRTGHYEQYF
-,TRBV29-1,TRBJ1-2,-,TGCAGCGTTGATGTACCGCCAGGAGGTGGCTACACCTTC,CSVDVPPGGGYTF
-,TRBV5-1,TRBJ2-7,TRBD1,TGCGCCAGCAGCTGGACAGGGGGGGCCTACGAGCAGTACTTC,CASSWTGGAYEQYF
-,TRBV6-5,TRBJ2-7,-,TGTGCCAGCAGAGGGGCCCTAGCGACCGAGCAGTACTTC,CASRGALATEQYF
-,TRBV11-3,TRBJ1-1,-,TGTGCCAGCAGCTTAGATCCGACCCCGAACACTGAAGCTTTCTTT,CASSLDPTPNTEAFF
medium-sized,TRBV19,TRBJ1-2,-,TGTGCCAGTAGTATACGACAGACCATTTATGGCTACACCTTC,CASSIRQTIYGYTF
-,TRBV15,TRBJ1-1,-,TGTGCCACCAGCAGAGAGGCGGGGGCCGTATCTTTCTTT,CATSREAGAVSFF
-,TRBV6-5,TRBJ1-1,-,TGTGCCAGCCGGTCCGGCGGTGTATCTGAAGCTTTCTTT,CASRSGGVSEAFF
-,TRBV6-5,TRBJ2-1,-,TGTGCCAGCAGGAGGGGGTCAAACAATGAGCAGTTCTTC,CASRRGSNNEQFF
-,TRBV18,TRBJ1-1,-,TGTGCCAGCTCATCTACAGTCACTGAAGCTTTCTTT,CASSSTVTEAFF
-,TRBV2,TRBJ1-5,TRBD1,TGTGCCAGCAGTGGGCAGGGACAGCGACAGCCCCAGCATTTT,CASSGQGQRQPQHF
-,TRBV10-3,TRBJ2-3,TRBD2,TGTGCCATCAGTGACCCCACTAGCGAGATACAGTATTTT,CAISDPTSEIQYF
-,TRBV15,TRBJ2-5,TRBD2,TGTGCCACCAGAACGGGACTAGCGGGCCAAGAGACCCAGTACTTC,CATRTGLAGQETQYF
-,TRBV19,TRBJ2-7,TRBD1,TGTGCCAGCAAACGATTCGGGACAGGGACCTACGAGCAGTACTTC,CASKRFGTGTYEQYF
-,TRBV2,TRBJ2-7,-,TGTGCCAGCAGTGAAGAGAGCGACGAGCAGTACTTC,CASSEESDEQYF
-,TRBV7-9,TRBJ2-6,TRBD1,TGTGCCAGCAGACGGACAGGGGGTAACTCTGGGGCCAACGTCCTGACTTTC,CASRRTGGNSGANVLTF
-,TRBV19,TRBJ1-3,-,TGTGCCAGTAGTCCTTGGGATCCGGGGAACACCATATATTTT,CASSPWDPGNTIYF
-,TRBV7-9,TRBJ2-5,-,TGTGCCAGCAGCTTTTCGGGCCCCCTGGAGACCCAGTACTTC,CASSFSGPLETQYF
few,TRBV6-5,TRBJ2-3,TRBD2,TGTGCCAGCAGCCGACTAGCGGCTAGCACAGATACGCAGTATTTT,CASSRLAASTDTQYF
-,TRBV7-2,TRBJ2-7,-,TGTGCCAGCAGCCTCCAACAGGGCTACGAGCAGTACTTC,CASSLQQGYEQYF
-,TRBV4-2,TRBJ2-7,TRBD2,TGTGCCAGCAGCCAAGATCCCCTAGCGGGAGGGTGGGAGCAGTACTTC,CASSQDPLAGGWEQYF
once,TRBV7-2,TRBJ2-3,-,TGTGCCAGCAGCACTTATGGTTTCACAGATACGCAGTATTTT,CASSTYGFTDTQYF
-,TRBV7-9,TRBJ1-2,TRBD1,TGTGCCAGCAGCCCCCAGCTGGGACAGGTCTCCGGCTACACCTTC,CASSPQLGQVSGYTF
-,TRBV14,TRBJ2-7,TRBD2,TGTGCCAGCAGCCCAGCGGGAGGATTTGGCGAGCAGTACTTC,CASSPAGGFGEQYF
-,TRBV7-2,TRBJ2-1,-,TGTGCCAGCAGCTTAGTACAAGGTTTGGGCTACAATGAGCAGTTCTTC,CASSLVQGLGYNEQFF